This T cell receptor beta chain originates from a study of T cell repertoires in cytomegalovirus infection. A few counts support this clonotype. The antigen is unknown. The germline V gene has CDR1 LGHNA and CDR2 YSLEER. Trimming cost V 6 bases and J 7 bases; bases outside gene matches: 13. CDR3 length: 15 amino acids. One entry per CDR3 protein, called by TCRdb with MiXCR from the reads. This table has some 920,000 distinct CDR3 sequences, approximately 31% appearing once. The sample was cultured CD8+ T cells from PBMCs, taken from culture after CMV antigen stimulation. The clonotype originates from a human donor in good health (CMV status not recorded). Some clones in this sample may be carry-over from other donors' samples. The genes are TRBV4-3 and TRBJ1-2; 8 bases are shared with TRBD1. The CDR3 DNA is TGCGCCAGCAGGGACTTGATGGACAGGGAAGCTGGCTACACCTTC. Its translation is CASRDLMDREAGYTF.